Sequencing of this T cell receptor (beta chain) was carried out in a study of human T cells and chemical hapten exposure. Study at large: Patients, a majority of them female, were diagnosed with alopecia areata, totalis or universalis.

Noted time point: patch test 2, 6 weeks after DPC sensitization. This sample's treatment: therapeutic diphenylcyclopropenone sensitization with weekly scalp DPC. It was from unfractionated whole blood that total RNA was extracted. The germline V and J ends were trimmed by 4 bases and 3 bases, with 12 bases remaining between them. CDR3 size: 14 residues. The germline CDR1 and CDR2 sequences are LGHDT and YNNKEL (reference sequence). There are a few counts of this clonotype. The library attached unique molecular identifiers to individual cDNA molecules. MiXCR, applied by TCRdb to the RACE reads, yields one record per CDR3 protein. The sample lists 96,000 or so distinct CDR3 sequences; approximately 8.6% were seen once.

J is TRBJ1-1 and V is TRBV3-1, with a possible D match to TRBD1 (5 bases). This clonotype was obtained from a woman in her forties with alopecia areata. Some clones in this sample may be carry-over from other donors' samples. This specimen consisted of whole blood, obtained in connection with sensitization to the hapten diphenylcyclopropenone (DPC). CDR3 protein: CASSPGRGHTEAFF. Written as DNA, the CDR3 is TGTGCCAGCAGCCCAGGGCGAGGCCACACTGAAGCTTTCTTT.